One sample yielded the 27 T cell receptor beta chains listed below, sequenced in a study of shared clonotypes between healthy human individuals. Naive CD8 populations comprised CD45RO-negative cells positively selected for CCR7, excluding terminally differentiated effector memory CD45RA+ cells. Generated by immunoSEQ multiplex PCR, the TCRdb table keeps only in-frame clones and is missing some. The sample yields approximately 2,000,000 clones, around 93% seen once. The specimen sequenced was naive CD8+ T cells from PBMCs. These receptor sequences come from a man between 18 and 29 years old in good health. Some clones in this sample may be carry-over from other donors' samples.

The J gene is TRBJ2-2, the V gene TRBV2; D is possibly TRBD1 (5 bases). The CDR3 is 16 amino acids. Germline loops: CDR1 SNHLY, CDR2 FYNNEI. Trimming shortened V by 2 bases and J by 1 base, and 11 bases separated the two germline ends. This chain's CDR3 is CASSERWTQNTGELFF. In DNA form, the CDR3 reads TGTGCCAGCAGTGAAAGATGGACACAGAACACCGGGGAGCTGTTTTTT.

Of note for this clone: Other DNA sequences in the same sample also yield this CDR3. The rearrangement links TRBV7-8 to TRBJ2-7; 9 nucleotides line up with TRBD1. V was clipped by 5 bases and J by 1 base; unmatched bases: 3. CDR3 size: 14 residues. CDR1 is SGHVS and CDR2 is FQNEAQ in the germline V gene. As DNA, the CDR3 is TGTGCCAGCAGCCTGGACAGGGGATCCTACGAGCAGTACTTC. It is translated as CASSLDRGSYEQYF.

The rearrangement uses TRBV10-1 and TRBJ2-3, with TRBD1 as a possible D gene (5 bases). The CDR3 consists of 15 residues. V was shortened by 6 bases and J by 3 bases, with 16 bases between the two germline ends. Germline V gene sequence: CDR1 WNHNN, CDR2 SYGVQD (reference sequence). This CDR3 is CASRNQTAPTDTQYF. In nucleotides, the CDR3 is TGCGCCAGCAGGAACCAGACAGCTCCTACAGATACGCAGTATTTT.

This chain connects TRBV2 to TRBJ1-1; maybe TRBD1 (5 bases). The CDR3 loop spans 14 amino acids. V dropped 3 bases and J dropped 0 bases, with 8 bases sitting between them. CDR1 is SNHLY, CDR2 FYNNEI, per germline. CDR3 residues: CASSDGHLNTEAFF. The CDR3 bases are TGTGCCAGCAGTGATGGACACCTGAACACTGAAGCTTTCTTT.

Points on this clone: Within the sample, other DNA sequences also encode this same CDR3. The chain joins TRBV6-5 to TRBJ2-1; 13 nucleotides agree with TRBD2. There are 15 residues in the CDR3. Germline V lookup: CDR1 MNHEY, CDR2 SVGAGI. Germline trimming cut 5 bases from V and 6 bases from J; bases unmatched to any gene: 4. The CDR3 loop is CASSLGLAGVNEQFF. CDR3 nucleotide sequence: TGTGCCAGCAGTCTAGGACTAGCGGGAGTCAATGAGCAGTTCTTC.

The V gene is TRBV19, the J gene TRBJ2-7; 7 nucleotides line up with TRBD1. V gave up 3 bases and J gave up 3 bases; unmatched junction bases: 5. CDR1 and CDR2 (germline): LNHDA, SQIVND (reference sequence). CDR3 length: 14 residues. CDR3 sequence reads: CASSMGNRGYEQYF. DNA for the CDR3: TGTGCCAGTAGTATGGGTAACAGGGGCTACGAGCAGTACTTC.

Written as DNA, the CDR3 is TGTGCCAGCAGTTACTTACCGGACGTGAACACCGGGGAGCTGTTTTTT. It specifies CASSYLPDVNTGELFF. The chain links TRBV6-6 to TRBJ2-2; D is uncertain. This CDR3 has 16 residues. Germline V gene data show CDR1 as MNHNY and CDR2 as SVGAGI (reference sequence). V gave up 1 base and J gave up 1 base, with 10 bases separating them.

This sequence joins TRBV2 and TRBJ2-1; D remains unclear. V lost 5 bases and J lost 3, with 14 bases in between. The CDR3 sequence is 15 residues long. Germline CDR1 reads SNHLY; CDR2 reads FYNNEI. DNA of the CDR3: TGTGCCAGCAGTTCGGACGGAAACAACTACAATGAGCAGTTCTTC. This codes for CASSSDGNNYNEQFF. The full variable domain, its missing parts supplied by reference TRBV2 and TRBJ2-1, is EPEVTQTPSHQVTQMGQEVILRCVPISNHLYFYWYRQILGQKVEFLVSFYNNEISEKSEIFDDQFSVERPDGSNFTLKIRSTKLEDSAMYFCASSSDGNNYNEQFFGPGTRLTVL.

The chain combines TRBV28 with TRBJ2-3; D tentatively fits TRBD1 or TRBD2 (6 bases each). V was clipped by 5 bases and J by 3 bases, with 15 bases between them. This CDR3 has 15 amino acids. The V gene's germline CDR1 is MDHEN and CDR2 SYDVKM. CDR3 residues: CASSPRGTGTDTQYF. The CDR3 coding sequence is TGTGCCAGCAGTCCGCGGGGCACAGGGACAGATACGCAGTATTTT.

The V call is TRBV11-2, the J call TRBJ1-5; perhaps TRBD1 as D (5 bases). The CDR3 runs to 15 residues. V was pared by 5 bases and J by 7 bases, with 18 bases between. CDR1 is SGHAT and CDR2 is FQNNGV in the germline V gene. In nucleotides, the CDR3 is TGTGCCAGCAGCGATCCCGGGACGGTGGGCCAGCCCCAGCATTTT. Amino acids: CASSDPGTVGQPQHF.

The V call is TRBV28, the J call TRBJ1-3; D is possibly TRBD1 (6 bases). From germline, CDR1 is MDHEN and CDR2 SYDVKM. Between the trimmed V and J ends, which lost 10 bases and 1 base, there was a span of 29 bases. This CDR3 has 19 amino acids. CDR3: CAIRNREETQVHSGNTIYF. In DNA form, the CDR3 reads TGTGCCATCAGAAACAGGGAGGAGACCCAGGTCCATTCTGGAAACACCATATATTTT.

The rearrangement uses TRBV19 and TRBJ1-1, with D uncertain. The CDR3 contains 15 residues. Germline V gene data show CDR1 as LNHDA and CDR2 as SQIVND (reference sequence). Deletions cut 0 bases from V and 1 base from J, with 9 bases between. CDR3 residues: CASSIDRQWNTEAFF. Written as DNA, the CDR3 is TGTGCCAGTAGTATAGATCGTCAATGGAACACTGAAGCTTTCTTT.

V and J are TRBV7-4 and TRBJ2-5; TRBD2 is a possible D gene (7 bases). CDR1 and CDR2 from the germline V gene are SGHVT and SQSDAQ. Trimming took 7 bases from V and 4 from J, leaving 19 bases between them. CDR3 length: 15 residues. The CDR3 nucleotides are TGTGCCAGCACGCGGGGGCACCCCCCTGGAGAGACCCAGTACTTC. It codes for CASTRGHPPGETQYF. Filled out from reference TRBV7-4 and TRBJ2-5, the complete variable domain reads GAGVSQSPRYKVAKRGRDVALRCDSISGHVTLYWYRQTLGQGSEVLTYSQSDAQRDKSGRPSGRFSAERPERSVSTLKIQRTEQGDSAVYLCASTRGHPPGETQYFGPGTRLLVL.

V and J are TRBV11-2 and TRBJ2-7; D is ambiguous. V was pared by 2 bases and J by 7 bases, with 9 bases between. The germline V gene encodes CDR1 SGHAT and CDR2 FQNNGV. The CDR3 contains 12 residues. The CDR3 nucleotides read TGTGCCAGCAGCTTACAGGTAGATGAGCAGTACTTC. Protein product: CASSLQVDEQYF.

The chain has TRBV2 and TRBJ2-1; TRBD2 agrees at 10 bases. The CDR3 length is 14 residues. Germline assignment: CDR1 SNHLY and CDR2 FYNNEI. V gave up 4 bases and J gave up 6 bases; unmatched junction bases: 3. The CDR3 DNA reads TGTGCCAGCAGTGGCTGGACTAGCGGCAATGAGCAGTTCTTC. It yields the protein CASSGWTSGNEQFF.

The genes are TRBV19 and TRBJ1-1, with D perhaps TRBD1 (5 bases). V dropped 1 base and J dropped 6 bases, with 15 bases sitting between them. Germline CDR1 is LNHDA and CDR2 is SQIVND (reference sequence). The CDR3 spans 15 residues. CDR3 loop: CASSIVPGSGPEAFF. The CDR3 DNA sequence: TGTGCCAGTAGTATAGTTCCAGGGTCAGGCCCTGAAGCTTTCTTT. Combining the CDR3 with reference TRBV19 and TRBJ1-1 gives the whole variable domain DGGITQSPKYLFRKEGQNVTLSCEQNLNHDAMYWYRQDPGQGLRLIYYSQIVNDFQKGDIAEGYSVSREKKESFPLTVTSAQKNPTAFYLCASSIVPGSGPEAFFGQGTRLTVV.

The chain combines TRBV13 with TRBJ2-3; D possibly corresponds to TRBD2 (6 bases). Trimming left V 4 bases short and J 3 bases short, with 17 bases between. The germline V gene encodes CDR1 PRHDT and CDR2 FYEKMQ (reference sequence). CDR3 length equals 16 residues. CDR3 sequence reads: CASSSRTILQTDTQYF. The CDR3 bases are TGTGCCAGCAGCTCGCGGACTATACTCCAAACAGATACGCAGTATTTT.

The gene calls are TRBV2 and TRBJ2-1, with D tentatively TRBD1 (6 bases). Trimming stripped 6 bases from V and 8 bases from J, with 20 bases between. The germline V gene encodes CDR1 SNHLY and CDR2 FYNNEI. The length of the CDR3 is 15 residues. CDR3 sequence (DNA): TGTGCCAGCAGCGCCTCCGACAGGAACTGGGATGAGCAGTTCTTC. Protein product: CASSASDRNWDEQFF.

V gene TRBV9 combines with J gene TRBJ2-2; 10 bases align to TRBD2. Germline assignment: CDR1 SGDLS and CDR2 YYNGEE. J gave up 4 bases and V 3 bases, and 6 bases lay outside the gene matches. This CDR3 comprises 16 residues. In DNA, the CDR3 is TGTGCCAGCAGCGCCCCTAGCGGGAGAACCACCGGGGAGCTGTTTTTT. This translates into CASSAPSGRTTGELFF.

V usage is TRBV30 and J usage is TRBJ1-4; D might be TRBD1 (6 bases). Trimming removed 6 bases from V and 4 bases from J, with 12 bases in between. The CDR3 has 13 amino acids. The germline V gene encodes CDR1 GTSNPN and CDR2 SVGIG (reference sequence). In nucleotides, the CDR3 is TGTGCCTGCCCAAGGGGGATTAATGAAAAACTGTTTTTT. It is translated as CACPRGINEKLFF.

The chain combines TRBV13 with TRBJ2-5, with TRBD1 matching 12 bases. The CDR3 covers 18 residues. Germline loops: CDR1 PRHDT, CDR2 FYEKMQ (reference sequence). The V gene end was trimmed by 0 bases and the J gene end by 4 bases; junction bases not matched to a gene: 9. The CDR3 sequence is CASSLGGGQGARRETQYF. Here the CDR3 DNA reads TGTGCCAGCAGCTTAGGCGGGGGACAGGGGGCGCGGAGAGAGACCCAGTACTTC.

The chain links TRBV5-8 to TRBJ2-1; TRBD1 matches 8 bases. The CDR3 length is 15 residues. Germline-derived CDR1 and CDR2 are SGHTS and YDEGEE. V lost 1 base to trimming and J lost 5 bases; unmatched junction nucleotides: 5. The CDR3 sequence: CASSLRQGLNNEQFF. The CDR3 DNA is TGTGCCAGCAGCTTGCGACAGGGGCTAAACAATGAGCAGTTCTTC. The complete variable domain, with remaining parts taken from reference TRBV5-8 and TRBJ2-1, reads EAGVTQSPTHLIKTRGQQATLRCSPISGHTSVYWYQQALGLGLQFLLWYDEGEERNRGNFPPRFSGRQFPNYSSELNVNALELEDSALYLCASSLRQGLNNEQFFGPGTRLTVL.

In its sample, this clone was seen once. The chain has TRBV27 and TRBJ2-3; 9 nucleotides match TRBD2. This CDR3 comprises 15 residues. J was trimmed by 6 bases and V by 4 bases; bases with no gene match: 8. Per germline, CDR1 MNHEY and CDR2 SMNVEV (reference sequence). The CDR3 region has the DNA TGTGCCAGCAGTTCTATAGCGGGAGTACTGGATACGCAGTATTTT. Protein sequence: CASSSIAGVLDTQYF.

The CDR3 reads CASSFPGGYEQYF. CDR3 DNA: TGTGCCAGCAGCTTCCCTGGTGGGTACGAGCAGTACTTC. The rearrangement uses TRBV13 and TRBJ2-7; D unclear. Germline lookup yields CDR1 PRHDT and CDR2 FYEKMQ (reference sequence). Trimming took 3 bases from V and 4 from J, leaving 10 bases between them. This CDR3 contains 13 residues.

The gene calls are TRBV28 and TRBJ1-1; D gene unclear. The CDR3 runs to 13 residues. The germline V and J ends were trimmed by 3 bases and 2 bases, with 7 bases remaining between them. The germline V gene has CDR1 MDHEN and CDR2 SYDVKM. The CDR3 loop reads CASSFRLNTEAFF. The CDR3 DNA reads TGTGCCAGCAGTTTCCGGCTCAACACTGAAGCTTTCTTT.

The V gene is TRBV9, the J gene TRBJ1-2; no clear D gene. The CDR3 is 16 amino acids. Trimming removed 0 bases at V and 3 bases at J, with 15 bases between. Looked up from germline, CDR1 is SGDLS and CDR2 is YYNGEE. CDR3 nucleotides: TGTGCCAGCAGCGTAGCCCCAGCTCAGAAGGACTATGGCTACACCTTC. Translation gives CASSVAPAQKDYGYTF.

V is TRBV28 and J is TRBJ2-7, with D possibly being TRBD2 (5 bases). The CDR3 is 14 residues long. The V and J ends lost 6 bases and 2 bases respectively, with 14 bases between them. Germline V gene data show CDR1 as MDHEN and CDR2 as SYDVKM. This CDR3 reads CASSLTRATYEQYF. The CDR3 DNA is TGTGCCAGCAGCCTTACTAGGGCAACCTACGAGCAGTACTTC.